A single sample is the source of the 24 T cell receptor beta chains below, sequenced in a study of blood T cell repertoires in COVID-19 (dated by TCRdb to 2019 to 2021). The library was built by means of the immunoSEQ multiplex PCR assay. In its TCRdb copy, this immuneACCESS table keeps in-frame sequences only and misses some clones. Where compared with another copy, unresolved V genes explain less than half of these, and the others have no known cause. The sample contains about 280,000 clones, 65% to 90% of them found a single time. The ten largest account for 4% to 6% of the sample. The sequencing input was peripheral blood. These receptors were collected from a man aged 45 to 65 with active or convalescent COVID-19.

The chain recombines TRBV6-6 with TRBJ2-5; D possibly corresponds to TRBD1 (5 bases). Trimming left V 7 bases short and J 1 base short, with 13 bases between. The CDR3 extends over 14 amino acids. CDR1 and CDR2 (germline): MNHNY, SVGAGI (reference sequence). In nucleotides, the CDR3 is TGTGCCAGCAATCCTACAGGAACCCAAGAGACCCAGTACTTC. This codes for CASNPTGTQETQYF.

The chain is built from TRBV6-5 and TRBJ2-1; D may be TRBD2 (6 bases). Trimming took off 6 bases at V and 7 bases at J, with 19 bases between the two ends. The CDR3 has 15 amino acids. Germline values: CDR1 MNHEY, CDR2 SVGAGI. The CDR3 loop reads CASRTSARTTNEQFF. The CDR3 nucleotides are TGTGCCAGCAGAACTAGTGCCCGGACTACTAATGAGCAGTTCTTC.

The chain combines TRBV27 with TRBJ1-1; D ambiguous. Trimming removed 6 bases from V and 0 bases from J, with 23 bases in between. There are 18 residues in the CDR3. Germline CDR1 is MNHEY and CDR2 is SMNVEV (reference sequence). The CDR3 DNA reads TGTGCCAGCAGCCATGCCCCAGCGTACGCTAGGATGAACACTGAAGCTTTCTTT. This codes for CASSHAPAYARMNTEAFF.

The rearrangement joins TRBV4-1 to TRBJ1-2; 12 bases align to TRBD1. Per the germline V gene, CDR1 is MGHRA and CDR2 is YSYEKL. After removal of 4 bases from V and 3 bases from J, the junction contained 12 bases not matched to a gene. This CDR3 contains 18 residues. The CDR3 sequence: CASSLGYLGQGADYGYTF. The CDR3 DNA sequence: TGCGCCAGCAGCCTAGGATACTTGGGACAGGGGGCCGACTATGGCTACACCTTC.

The chain carries TRBV5-8 and TRBJ2-4; TRBD2 matches 12 bases. Germline trimming cut 3 bases from V and 7 bases from J; bases unmatched to any gene: 14. The CDR3 totals 18 residues. Germline V CDR1 and CDR2: SGHTS, YDEGEE. Written as DNA, the CDR3 is TGTGCCAGCAGCTCCTTTATAGAAGGACTAGCGGGAAGTAACATTCAGTACTTC. This translates into CASSSFIEGLAGSNIQYF.

The gene calls are TRBV9 and TRBJ2-7, with 9 bases lining up with TRBD1. With V trimmed by 4 bases and J by 3 bases, 11 bases remained unmatched. The CDR3 spans 16 residues. Germline V lookup: CDR1 SGDLS, CDR2 YYNGEE. CDR3 nucleotide sequence: TGTGCCAGCAGCCCCGGAGGGACAGGGAAAATCTACGAGCAGTACTTC. Encoded protein: CASSPGGTGKIYEQYF.

This chain connects TRBV12-5 to TRBJ1-2; 11 bases align to TRBD1. Looked up from germline, CDR1 is LGHNT and CDR2 is FRNRAP. Unmatched junction bases numbered 6, after V lost 3 bases and J lost 3 bases. The CDR3 has 16 residues. This CDR3 is CASGFRTGGAHYGYTF. Written as DNA, the CDR3 is TGTGCTAGTGGTTTCAGGACAGGGGGCGCCCACTATGGCTACACCTTC.

The chain employs TRBV3-1 (or the pseudogene TRBV3-2) and TRBJ2-1; 10 bases line up with TRBD2. Germline values: CDR1 LGHDT, CDR2 YNNKEL (reference sequence). This CDR3 region has 18 residues. Trimming removed 4 bases from V and 0 bases from J; junction bases left unmatched: 9. The CDR3, as DNA: TGTGCCAGCAGCCCAAACGGACTAGCGGCCCGCTCCTACAATGAGCAGTTCTTC. Its translation: CASSPNGLAARSYNEQFF.

The chain recombines TRBV4-2 with TRBJ1-5; TRBD1 matches at 10 bases. The V segment lost 0 bases and the J segment 5 bases; nucleotides outside the gene matches: 22. The CDR3 is 22 amino acids. Germline V CDR1 and CDR2: LGHNA, YNFKEQ. CDR3 amino acids: CASSQDRAGGRTTGTGDQPQHF. CDR3 coding DNA: TGTGCCAGCAGCCAAGACCGGGCGGGGGGCCGTACAACCGGGACAGGGGATCAGCCCCAGCATTTT.

J is TRBJ2-2 and V is TRBV18; 12 positions match TRBD2. Trimming at V came to 3 bases and at J to 3 bases, leaving 2 bases not matched to a gene. Germline loops: CDR1 KGHSH, CDR2 LQKENI. The CDR3 is made up of 16 amino acids. For the CDR3, the DNA is TGTGCCAGCTCACCGACTAGCGGGAGTGACACCGGGGAGCTGTTTTTT. It translates to CASSPTSGSDTGELFF.

The chain recombines TRBV5-6 with TRBJ1-6; 7 bases match TRBD1. Germline V CDR1 and CDR2: SGHDT, YYEEEE. With V trimmed by 4 bases and J by 1 base, 8 bases remained unmatched. The CDR3 runs 17 residues. Written as DNA, the CDR3 is TGTGCCAGCAGCAAAAGACAGGGCCGGTCCTATAATTCACCCCTCCACTTT. Encoded protein: CASSKRQGRSYNSPLHF.

The chain couples TRBV4-3 to TRBJ2-7; perhaps TRBD1 as D (6 bases). Trimming cost V 4 bases and J 0 bases, with 16 bases left between them. This CDR3 contains 16 residues. CDR1 is LGHNA and CDR2 is YSLEER in the germline V gene. The DNA of the CDR3 is TGCGCCAGCAGCCCCCAGGGGTCGGGGAGCTCCTACGAGCAGTACTTC. This translates into CASSPQGSGSSYEQYF.

This chain links TRBV6-6 with TRBJ1-5, with D unclear. The CDR3 sequence is 16 residues long. The V gene's germline CDR1 is MNHNY and CDR2 SVGAGI (reference sequence). With 6 bases removed from V and 0 bases from J, the gap between germline ends came to 15 bases. The CDR3 DNA follows: TGTGCCAGCAGCCCTCCCCTTAGATATAGCAATCAGCCCCAGCATTTT. Protein product: CASSPPLRYSNQPQHF.

The V gene is TRBV14, the J gene TRBJ2-7; TRBD2 agrees at 7 bases. V dropped 8 bases and J dropped 4; count of bases not matched to a gene: 20. There are 17 residues in the CDR3. CDR1 and CDR2 (germline): SGHDN, FVKESK. Here the CDR3 DNA reads TGTGCCAGCCGTCGCGTCGGGGGGTCGGGGTTTAGATACGAGCAGTACTTC. This encodes CASRRVGGSGFRYEQYF. Drawing the rest from reference TRBV14 and TRBJ2-7, the complete variable domain is EAGVTQFPSHSVIEKGQTVTLRCDPISGHDNLYWYRRVMGKEIKFLLHFVKESKQDESGMPNNRFLAERTGGTYSTLKVQPAELEDSGVYFCASRRVGGSGFRYEQYFGPGTRLTVT.

The V and J genes are TRBV19 and TRBJ2-1, with D tentatively TRBD2 (6 bases). V was clipped by 5 bases and J by 3 bases, with 17 bases between them. This CDR3 comprises 16 residues. Germline CDR1 reads LNHDA; CDR2 reads SQIVND (reference sequence). This chain's CDR3 is CASSVGRESLYNEQFF. Here the CDR3 DNA reads TGTGCCAGTAGTGTCGGGCGGGAAAGCCTCTACAATGAGCAGTTCTTC.

The V gene is TRBV30, the J gene TRBJ2-3, with TRBD2 matching over 10 bases. CDR1 is GTSNPN and CDR2 is SVGIG in the germline V gene (reference sequence). This CDR3 contains 15 residues. With 7 bases clipped from V and 4 bases from J, the junction kept 11 bases outside the gene matches. CDR3 sequence: CALSSGSGGPDTQYF. The CDR3 coding sequence is TGTGCCTTATCTAGCGGGAGCGGGGGACCAGATACGCAGTATTTT.

This chain links TRBV24-1 with TRBJ2-2; TRBD2 is a possible D gene (5 bases). CDR1 is KGHDR and CDR2 is SFDVKD in the germline V gene. The V gene lost 3 bases and the J gene lost 1 base, with 11 bases spanning the gap. The CDR3 spans 16 residues. CDR3 residues: CATSDPRGGNTGELFF. Here the CDR3 DNA reads TGTGCCACCAGTGATCCCCGGGGTGGGAACACCGGGGAGCTGTTTTTT.

This chain uses TRBV30 with TRBJ1-5; D remains unclear. The V end was cut by 5 bases, the J end by 5 bases, with 10 bases between. CDR1 GTSNPN and CDR2 SVGIG come from the germline V gene (reference sequence). The CDR3 has 12 amino acids. CDR3 amino acids: CAWDRDHQPQHF. For the CDR3, the DNA is TGTGCCTGGGACCGGGATCATCAGCCCCAGCATTTT.

This chain links TRBV5-5 with TRBJ1-4, with D unclear. This CDR3 has 12 residues. V lost 4 bases, J lost 8 bases, and 9 bases lay in between. The germline V gene encodes CDR1 SGHKS and CDR2 YYEKEE (reference sequence). The CDR3: CASSPPGEKLFF. DNA for the CDR3: TGTGCCAGCAGCCCCCCCGGGGAAAAACTGTTTTTT.

The chain has TRBV19 and TRBJ2-6; 8 nucleotides line up with TRBD1. The V gene end was trimmed by 7 bases and the J gene end by 4 bases; junction bases not matched to a gene: 12. The germline gives CDR1 LNHDA, CDR2 SQIVND (reference sequence). This CDR3 comprises 17 residues. The CDR3 DNA reads TGTGCCAGTACCCAATCAGGGGGCGCGTCCGGGGCCAACGTCCTGACTTTC. This codes for CASTQSGGASGANVLTF.

The V gene is TRBV6-5, the J gene TRBJ2-7; TRBD2 agrees at 7 bases. The V segment lost 6 bases and the J segment 3 bases; nucleotides outside the gene matches: 11. The CDR3 is 15 amino acids. The germline V gene encodes CDR1 MNHEY and CDR2 SVGAGI. The CDR3 bases are TGTGCCAGCAGCCCGACCCGCTCGGGGGGCTACGAGCAGTACTTC. It specifies CASSPTRSGGYEQYF.

V is TRBV20-1 and J is TRBJ1-5; no definite D call. CDR3 size: 11 residues. CDR1 DFQATT and CDR2 SNEGSKA come from the germline V gene (reference sequence). V was pared by 3 bases and J by 7 bases, with 7 bases between. CDR3 nucleotides: TGCAGTGCTAGTGCCGGGCAGCCCCAGCATTTT. Translated: CSASAGQPQHF.

The CDR3 spells CATSDRTSGSTDTQYF. CDR3 nucleotides: TGTGCCACCAGTGATAGGACTAGCGGGAGCACAGATACGCAGTATTTT. The chain carries TRBV24-1 and TRBJ2-3; the match to TRBD2 covers 11 bases. The CDR3 covers 16 residues. Germline V gene data show CDR1 as KGHDR and CDR2 as SFDVKD. The J segment lost 0 bases and the V segment lost 3 bases, leaving 1 base of the junction unmatched.

The V call is TRBV4-2, the J call TRBJ2-1; 8 bases agree with TRBD2. Trimming at V came to 2 bases and at J to 10 bases, leaving 4 bases not matched to a gene. CDR3 length: 13 residues. Germline values: CDR1 LGHNA, CDR2 YNFKEQ. This chain's CDR3 is CASSQQSGGEQFF. CDR3 coding DNA: TGTGCCAGCAGCCAACAATCGGGGGGGGAGCAGTTCTTC.